Shown below are 30 T cell receptor beta chains from a single sample sequenced in a study of regulatory T cells in long-lasting Graves disease. With iRepertoire HTBI primers and Arm-PCR of CDR3 regions, TCR beta libraries were built. TCRdb recomputed calls from the multiplex PCR reads with MiXCR, one row per CDR3 protein. This repertoire shows 400,000 to 500,000 distinct CDR3 sequences, more than 13% found once; its top ten account for 16%. Indicated time point: newly diagnosed GD, antithyroid drugs for less than 3 months. Generation of the TCR library employed RNA extracted from PBMCs. The sample also formed part of further work on T cells in Graves' hyperthyroidism and ophthalmopathy.

Sequencing was performed on peripheral blood mononuclear cells (PBMCs), taken at new diagnosis, from a patient treated with antithyroid drugs. The origin of the receptors is a young woman with Graves disease.

This clonotype occurred many times. J is TRBJ2-1 and V is TRBV2; weak D call: TRBD2 (6 bases). With 6 bases removed from V and 6 bases from J, the gap between germline ends came to 12 bases. Looked up from germline, CDR1 is SNHLY and CDR2 is FYNNEI. The CDR3 covers 13 residues. Written as DNA, the CDR3 is TGTGCCAGCAGAGTCACTAGCAGCAATGAGCAGTTCTTC. Translating it yields CASRVTSSNEQFF.

This clonotype was picked up many times. The V and J genes are TRBV13 and TRBJ1-1, with D unclear. Per the germline V gene, CDR1 is PRHDT and CDR2 is FYEKMQ (reference sequence). V lost 2 bases to trimming and J lost 0 bases, with 7 bases between them. The CDR3 spans 14 residues. The DNA for the CDR3 is TGTGCCAGCAGCTTACTCCGCATGAACACTGAAGCTTTCTTT. It codes for CASSLLRMNTEAFF.

This clonotype came up many times. The rearrangement links TRBV6-1 to TRBJ1-2; 7 nucleotides agree with TRBD1. With V trimmed by 6 bases and J by 5 bases, 9 bases remained unmatched. CDR1 is MNHNS and CDR2 is SASEGT in the germline V gene. CDR3 size: 14 residues. CDR3 in amino acids: CASRTQFRGYGYTF. The CDR3 bases are TGTGCCAGCAGGACCCAGTTCAGGGGGTATGGCTACACCTTC.

The CDR3 sequence: CASSGGTSGRATGELFF. The CDR3 DNA is TGTGCCAGCAGCGGCGGGACTAGCGGGAGAGCCACCGGGGAGCTGTTTTTT. The V call is TRBV11-3, the J call TRBJ2-2, with 14 positions matching TRBD2. Germline V gene data show CDR1 as SGHNT and CDR2 as YENEEA. The V segment lost 5 bases and the J segment 4 bases; nucleotides outside the gene matches: 6. This CDR3 is built from 17 residues.

This clonotype was recorded at least ten times. The J gene is TRBJ2-5, the V gene TRBV4-1, with 12 bases aligning to TRBD2. CDR3 size: 17 residues. V shed 1 base, J shed 3 bases, and the junction held 6 bases outside the gene matches. Germline loops: CDR1 MGHRA, CDR2 YSYEKL. This CDR3 reads CASSQGPASGREETQYF. CDR3 in DNA: TGCGCCAGCAGCCAAGGACCGGCTAGCGGGAGGGAAGAGACCCAGTACTTC.

The V call is TRBV12-3 or TRBV12-4, the J call TRBJ2-2; D is unresolved. The CDR3 totals 13 residues. Trimming left V 0 bases short and J 7 bases short, with 6 bases between. CDR3 in amino acids: CASSLASGGELFF. The CDR3 coding sequence is TGTGCCAGCAGTTTAGCCTCGGGCGGGGAGCTGTTTTTT.

This clonotype was seen more than once but under ten times. The chain couples TRBV5-1 to TRBJ1-4, with a tentative D call TRBD1 (5 bases). V was clipped by 2 bases and J by 4 bases, with 18 bases between them. The CDR3 totals 17 residues. The V gene's germline CDR1 is SGHRS and CDR2 YFSETQ. The CDR3 is CASSFLESRANNEKLFF. In DNA, the CDR3 is TGCGCCAGCAGCTTTTTGGAATCCAGGGCTAATAATGAAAAACTGTTTTTT.

The sample holds many counts of this clonotype. This chain joins TRBV24-1 and TRBJ2-1, with 14 nucleotides matching TRBD2. Trimming took 0 bases from V and 2 from J; bases not matched to a gene: 14. Germline CDR1 is KGHDR and CDR2 is SFDVKD. The CDR3 is 22 residues long. DNA of the CDR3: TGTGCCACCAGTGATTTGCCCTGGAATGGACTAGCGGGAGGCCTCACCTACAATGAGCAGTTCTTC. This codes for CATSDLPWNGLAGGLTYNEQFF.

This clonotype was counted ten times or more. The chain couples TRBV30 to TRBJ2-1; D is uncertain. The CDR3 length is 14 residues. The V end was cut by 1 base, the J end by 7 bases, with 14 bases between. The germline V gene encodes CDR1 GTSNPN and CDR2 SVGIG (reference sequence). The CDR3: CAWSALTSGNEQFF. In nucleotides, the CDR3 is TGTGCCTGGAGTGCGCTAACTTCTGGAAATGAGCAGTTCTTC.

This clonotype was detected many times. This chain joins TRBV20-1 and TRBJ2-5, with TRBD1 as a possible D gene (5 bases). Germline-derived CDR1 and CDR2 are DFQATT and SNEGSKA (reference sequence). Trimming removed 3 bases from V and 5 bases from J, with 13 bases in between. This CDR3 comprises 13 residues. The CDR3 nucleotides read TGCAGTGCTAGGGGGCTGAAAGGGGAGACCCAGTACTTC. Translating gives CSARGLKGETQYF.

This clonotype occurred a few times. The chain has TRBV6-1 and TRBJ1-1; D unresolved. V was shortened by 7 bases and J by 0 bases, with 9 bases between the two germline ends. The CDR3 contains 13 residues. Germline CDR1 MNHNS, CDR2 SASEGT. DNA for the CDR3: TGTGCCAGCAAGGTGGGAATGAACACTGAAGCTTTCTTT. It translates to CASKVGMNTEAFF.

At least ten counts were recorded for this clonotype. V and J are TRBV2 and TRBJ1-5; perhaps TRBD1 as D (5 bases). Deletions cut 5 bases from V and 2 bases from J, with 13 bases between. The V gene's germline CDR1 is SNHLY and CDR2 FYNNEI. The length of the CDR3 is 15 residues. CDR3 amino acids: CASSTGGRGNQPQHF. The CDR3 bases are TGTGCCAGCAGTACAGGAGGGAGAGGCAATCAGCCCCAGCATTTT.

This clonotype was seen at least ten times. The chain employs TRBV9 and TRBJ2-1; maybe TRBD2 (5 bases). This CDR3 spans 14 amino acids. The germline gives CDR1 SGDLS, CDR2 YYNGEE. Trimming stripped 0 bases from V and 7 bases from J, with 11 bases between. The DNA for the CDR3 is TGTGCCAGCAGCGTAGGAGTTGGCGGGAATGAGCAGTTCTTC. Amino acids: CASSVGVGGNEQFF.

There are many counts of this clonotype. V and J are TRBV13 and TRBJ2-1; D unresolved. Trimming shortened V by 1 base and J by 10 bases, and 8 bases separated the two germline ends. The CDR3 consists of 12 residues. Germline CDR1 reads PRHDT; CDR2 reads FYEKMQ (reference sequence). As DNA, the CDR3 is TGTGCCAGCAGCTTAGTGGCCGCGGAGCAGTTCTTC. This gives the protein CASSLVAAEQFF.

This clonotype has just a few counts. This sequence joins TRBV20-1 and TRBJ2-1; 8 bases map to TRBD2. CDR1 is DFQATT, CDR2 SNEGSKA, per germline (reference sequence). The trim removed 6 bases at V and 0 bases at J, leaving 7 bases unmatched. The CDR3 totals 15 residues. CDR3 amino acids: CSALRAGASYNEQFF. As DNA, the CDR3 is TGCAGTGCCCTACGAGCGGGGGCCTCCTACAATGAGCAGTTCTTC.

For this clonotype: A single base separates this from a much larger clone, so it may be a read error. V is TRBV27 and J is TRBJ1-1; TRBD1 matches 7 bases. Germline assignment: CDR1 MNHEY and CDR2 SMNVEV (reference sequence). The CDR3 loop spans 14 amino acids. V shed 5 bases, J shed 2 bases, and the junction held 5 bases outside the gene matches. The CDR3 coding sequence is TGTGCCAGCAGTACGGGGACAGACAACACTGAAGCTTTCTTT. Its protein product is CASSTGTDNTEAFF.

V usage is TRBV20-1 and J usage is TRBJ1-5, with D possibly matching TRBD1 (6 bases). In germline, CDR1 is DFQATT, CDR2 SNEGSKA (reference sequence). Between the trimmed V and J ends, which lost 1 base and 5 bases, there was a span of 27 bases. The CDR3 is 19 amino acids. The CDR3 nucleotides read TGCAGTGCTAGAGCCGTGGGGGGCCAGGGAGGAATCTCGCATCAGCCCCAGCATTTT. Translation gives CSARAVGGQGGISHQPQHF.

This clonotype was found many times. The V call is TRBV2, the J call TRBJ2-1; D gene uncertain. In germline, CDR1 is SNHLY, CDR2 FYNNEI. V was cut by 3 bases and J by 7 bases, with 13 bases left in between. This CDR3 has 14 amino acids. CDR3 residues: CASSEGSEPNEQFF. The CDR3 DNA reads TGTGCCAGCAGTGAGGGCAGTGAACCAAATGAGCAGTTCTTC. Using reference TRBV2 and TRBJ2-1 for the parts outside the CDR3, the full variable domain is EPEVTQTPSHQVTQMGQEVILRCVPISNHLYFYWYRQILGQKVEFLVSFYNNEISEKSEIFDDQFSVERPDGSNFTLKIRSTKLEDSAMYFCASSEGSEPNEQFFGPGTRLTVL.

This chain links TRBV6-2 or TRBV6-3 with TRBJ2-2, with 8 nucleotides matching TRBD2. The CDR3 loop spans 15 amino acids. CDR1 is MNHEY and CDR2 is SVGEGT in the germline V gene. The V and J ends lost 5 bases and 7 bases, in that order; junction bases with no gene match: 9. CDR3 region: CASSEGSGVSGELFF. The CDR3 nucleotides read TGTGCCAGCAGTGAAGGTAGCGGGGTTAGCGGGGAGCTGTTTTTT.

This clonotype was seen many times. This rearrangement joins TRBV4-1 to TRBJ2-7; tentatively, D is TRBD2 (5 bases). The germline CDR1 and CDR2 sequences are MGHRA and YSYEKL. The CDR3 totals 15 residues. V lost 1 base and J 2 bases, leaving 12 bases between the germline ends. The CDR3 sequence is CASSQVRAVTYEQYF. In DNA, the CDR3 is TGCGCCAGCAGCCAAGTGCGGGCGGTCACCTACGAGCAGTACTTC.

This clonotype was counted ten times or more. V is TRBV20-1 and J is TRBJ2-5; D gene uncertain. The germline V gene has CDR1 DFQATT and CDR2 SNEGSKA (reference sequence). This CDR3 spans 13 amino acids. Trimming cost V 6 bases and J 5 bases, with 16 bases left between them. CDR3 in amino acids: CSASPQVKETQYF. The CDR3 bases are TGCAGTGCCTCCCCCCAGGTTAAGGAGACCCAGTACTTC.

This clonotype was observed a handful of times. The chain is built from TRBV6-1 and TRBJ2-5; 11 bases are shared with TRBD1. There are 15 residues in the CDR3. Germline values: CDR1 MNHNS, CDR2 SASEGT. J was trimmed by 2 bases and V by 9 bases; bases with no gene match: 8. The CDR3 loop reads CASNPGQGVQETQYF. CDR3 sequence (DNA): TGTGCCAGTAACCCGGGACAGGGGGTACAAGAGACCCAGTACTTC.

This clonotype was counted ten times or more. This rearrangement joins TRBV10-3 to TRBJ2-7; 8 bases are shared with TRBD2. This CDR3 has 15 residues. After removal of 3 bases from V and 0 bases from J, the junction contained 4 bases not matched to a gene. Germline V lookup: CDR1 ENHRY, CDR2 SYGVKD. The chain's CDR3 is CAISDLAGSSYEQYF. The CDR3 nucleotides read TGTGCCATCAGTGACTTAGCGGGAAGCTCCTACGAGCAGTACTTC.

This clonotype was counted at least ten times. The V and J genes are TRBV30 and TRBJ2-1; D is possibly TRBD2 (6 bases). The CDR3 contains 11 residues. The germline gives CDR1 GTSNPN, CDR2 SVGIG (reference sequence). Trimming stripped 1 base from V and 10 bases from J, with 8 bases between. The CDR3 loop is CAWSGLAEQFF. The CDR3 DNA follows: TGTGCCTGGAGTGGCCTAGCGGAGCAGTTCTTC. The whole variable domain, filled in from reference TRBV30 and TRBJ2-1, reads SQTIHQWPATLVQPVGSPLSLECTVEGTSNPNLYWYRQAAGRGLQLLFYSVGIGQISSEVPQNLSASRPQDRQFILSSKKLLLSDSGFYLCAWSGLAEQFFGPGTRLTVL.

In this sample, this clonotype turned up many times. J is TRBJ2-7 and V is TRBV7-3; D ambiguous. The length of the CDR3 is 13 residues. Germline V gene data show CDR1 as SGHTA and CDR2 as FQGTGA. The V end lost 2 bases, the J end lost 6 bases, and 11 bases lay between the germline ends. The DNA of the CDR3 is TGTGCCAGCAGCTTATGGTCAGGCGGCGAGCAGTACTTC. Protein: CASSLWSGGEQYF.

This clonotype showed up just a few times. V usage is TRBV9 and J usage is TRBJ2-7, with TRBD1 as a possible D gene (6 bases). There are 14 residues in the CDR3. In germline, CDR1 is SGDLS, CDR2 YYNGEE. Trimming cost V 0 bases and J 2 bases, with 9 bases left between them. This chain's CDR3 is CASSVGQATYEQYF. The CDR3 DNA follows: TGTGCCAGCAGCGTAGGACAGGCGACCTACGAGCAGTACTTC.

At least ten counts were recorded for this clonotype. The V gene is TRBV24-1, the J gene TRBJ2-1; tentatively, D is TRBD2 (6 bases). V lost 9 bases and J lost 3, with 20 bases in between. This CDR3 is built from 16 residues. Germline assignment: CDR1 KGHDR and CDR2 SFDVKD. CDR3: CATGEASGFGYNEQFF. CDR3 in DNA: TGTGCCACCGGAGAAGCAAGCGGGTTCGGCTACAATGAGCAGTTCTTC.

This clonotype was detected ten times or more. This chain joins TRBV20-1 and TRBJ2-5; TRBD1 matches at 11 bases. Trimming removed 6 bases from V and 4 bases from J; junction bases left unmatched: 13. This CDR3 is 16 amino acids long. Germline V lookup: CDR1 DFQATT, CDR2 SNEGSKA (reference sequence). In nucleotides, the CDR3 is TGCAGTGCGCCTCAACCGGGACAGGGGGTGGTAGAGACCCAGTACTTC. Protein sequence: CSAPQPGQGVVETQYF.

This clonotype was detected only a few times. The chain uses TRBV10-3 and TRBJ2-2; D not resolved. The CDR3 is 11 residues long. CDR1 is ENHRY, CDR2 SYGVKD, per germline. The V end was cut by 8 bases, the J end by 8 bases, with 9 bases between. CDR3 DNA: TGTGCCATCGGGGAATTGGGGGAGCTGTTTTTT. Protein: CAIGELGELFF.

This chain uses TRBV9 with TRBJ1-2; the D gene is possibly TRBD1 (5 bases). Per germline, CDR1 SGDLS and CDR2 YYNGEE. This CDR3 is built from 13 residues. Trimming pared 4 bases from V and 4 bases from J, leaving 11 bases between. CDR3 sequence reads: CASSLDQGYGYTF. CDR3 nucleotide sequence: TGTGCCAGCAGCCTTGATCAGGGCTATGGCTACACCTTC.